Listed below are T cell receptor beta chains from one sample, sequenced in a study of T cell changes during pregnancy in multiple sclerosis. The table came from immunoSEQ multiplex PCR; TCRdb's copy has only in-frame clones and leaves some out. The profile covers more than 80,000 clones, with more than 80% appearing a single time and over 1.5% taken by the ten largest. The input for sequencing was peripheral blood, taken before pregnancy. These receptor sequences come from a female donor with multiple sclerosis, enrolled in a pregnancy study. CDR3s include the opening cysteine and the closing phenylalanine or tryptophan. A D gene is named only where the DNA matches it firmly. Size values are once, few and many counts, or a class for expanded clones, and some rows have none.

V	D	J	size	length	CDR3	DNA
TRBV10-1	TRBD1	TRBJ1-1	-	13	CASSEPGGTEAFF	TGCGCCAGCAGTGAGCCAGGGGGCACTGAAGCTTTCTTT
TRBV5-1	-	TRBJ1-1	-	16	CASSSSRAGQVTEAFF	TGCGCCAGCAGCTCGAGCCGCGCGGGCCAGGTCACTGAAGCTTTCTTT
TRBV25-1	-	TRBJ2-7	-	14	CASSDPDIFYEQYF	TGTGCCAGCAGTGACCCGGACATCTTCTACGAGCAGTACTTC
TRBV10-3	-	TRBJ1-4	-	14	CAISDRAGGEKLFF	TGTGCCATCAGTGACCGGGCGGGAGGGGAAAAACTGTTTTTT
TRBV6-6	-	TRBJ1-6	-	14	CASSYSDRRSPLHF	TGTGCCAGCAGTTACTCTGACAGGCGGTCACCCCTCCACTTT
TRBV6-1	-	TRBJ2-7	-	14	CASSLQGSSYEQYF	TGTGCCAGCAGTCTCCAGGGTAGCTCCTACGAGCAGTACTTC
TRBV5-4	TRBD2	TRBJ2-1	-	14	CASTLPGGPYEQFF	TGTGCCAGCACCCTCCCGGGGGGGCCATATGAGCAGTTCTTC
TRBV9	TRBD2	TRBJ2-3	once	15	CASSGSGRAADTQYF	TGTGCCAGCAGCGGTAGCGGGAGGGCCGCAGATACGCAGTATTTT
TRBV2	-	TRBJ2-7	-	13	CASSEARLYEQYF	TGTGCCAGCAGTGAAGCGCGGCTATACGAGCAGTACTTC
TRBV12-5	TRBD2	TRBJ2-4	once	16	CASGVSGTSGKNIQYF	TGTGCTAGTGGTGTATCCGGGACTAGCGGTAAAAACATTCAGTACTTC
TRBV6-5	TRBD1	TRBJ2-1	-	14	CASSYLTGDNEQFF	TGTGCCAGCAGTTATTTGACAGGGGACAATGAGCAGTTCTTC
TRBV27	TRBD2	TRBJ2-5	-	13	CASSRAGGETQYF	TGTGCCAGCAGTAGAGCGGGAGGAGAGACCCAGTACTTC
TRBV13	TRBD2	TRBJ2-1	-	20	CASSLYLRTSGRGYYNEQFF	TGTGCCAGCAGCTTATATTTGCGGACTAGCGGGAGAGGATACTACAATGAGCAGTTCTTC
TRBV18	TRBD1	TRBJ2-3	-	15	CASSAGQGAADTQYF	TGTGCCAGCTCAGCAGGACAGGGCGCGGCAGATACGCAGTATTTT
TRBV7-8	-	TRBJ2-7	-	14	CASTLRVAGYEQYF	TGTGCCAGCACCCTTAGAGTTGCAGGCTACGAGCAGTACTTC
TRBV18	-	TRBJ2-7	once	15	CASSPLDRSSYEQYF	TGTGCCAGCTCACCTCTCGACCGGAGCTCCTACGAGCAGTACTTC
TRBV6-5	TRBD1	TRBJ2-1	-	15	CATERGQGHYNEQFF	TGTGCCACCGAGAGGGGACAGGGACATTACAATGAGCAGTTCTTC
TRBV5-4	-	TRBJ2-7	once	16	CASSLFTGIRLHEQYF	TGTGCCAGCAGCTTATTTACAGGGATACGCCTCCACGAGCAGTACTTC
TRBV29-1	-	TRBJ2-7	-	13	CSVGGLYSYEQYF	TGCAGCGTTGGTGGACTCTACTCCTACGAGCAGTACTTC
TRBV13	-	TRBJ1-1	-	15	CASSLAGRGVTEAFF	TGTGCCAGCAGCTTAGCGGGGAGGGGGGTAACTGAAGCTTTCTTT
TRBV6-5	TRBD1	TRBJ1-4	-	14	CASRPDRQNEKLFF	TGTGCCAGCAGACCGGACAGGCAGAATGAAAAACTGTTTTTT
TRBV6-1	TRBD2	TRBJ2-7	once	15	CSSRAGTSGVYEQYF	TGTTCAAGCAGGGCCGGGACTAGCGGGGTCTACGAGCAGTACTTC
TRBV30	TRBD1	TRBJ2-3	-	14	CAWSVTGGTDTQYF	TGTGCCTGGAGTGTGACAGGGGGGACAGATACGCAGTATTTT
TRBV5-6	TRBD2	TRBJ2-7	-	14	CASSRDPGGREQYF	TGTGCCAGCAGTAGGGACCCGGGAGGGCGCGAGCAGTACTTC
TRBV9	-	TRBJ1-2	-	13	CASSPTEDYGYTF	TGTGCCAGCAGCCCGACAGAAGACTATGGCTACACCTTC
TRBV6-1	TRBD1	TRBJ2-1	-	16	CASSEVTGGGHNEQFF	TGTGCCAGCAGTGAAGTGACAGGGGGCGGACACAATGAGCAGTTCTTC